This record concerns one TCR beta chain sequence. The data are from a study of control samples from healthy donors and cancer patients. The CDR3 contains 15 residues. V was clipped by 1 base and J by 6 bases, with 14 bases between them. CDR1 SGHRS and CDR2 YFSETQ come from the germline V gene. The repertoire was sequenced with immunoSEQ multiplex PCR; TCRdb's copy has only in-frame clones and lacks some. The sample carries roughly 80,000 clones, roughly 90% recorded once. The genes are TRBV5-1 and TRBJ2-1; maybe TRBD1 (5 bases). The sequence came from a middle-aged man in good health. The sequenced material came from blood. The CDR3 DNA sequence: TGCGCCAGCAGCTTGCAGGGCCCTTTCTTCAATGAGCAGTTCTTC. Translated, it gives CASSLQGPFFNEQFF.